The 19 T cell receptor beta chains presented below share a single source sample, sequenced in a study of pediatric ulcerative colitis. One to two pinch biopsies were taken from the rectum during colonoscopy. Sequencing used immunoSEQ multiplex PCR; TCRdb keeps in-frame clones, though not all of them. The sample carries under 50,000 clones, around 78% recorded once. What was sequenced was gut tissue. The receptors derive from a girl aged 5 to 17 with moderate ulcerative colitis.

The chain recombines TRBV5-1 with TRBJ1-4; TRBD1 is a possible D gene (5 bases). Germline CDR1 and CDR2: SGHRS and YFSETQ. The CDR3 length is 14 residues. Trimming removed 4 bases at V and 8 bases at J, with 15 bases between. The CDR3 sequence: CASSPQESGEKLFF. CDR3 bases: TGCGCCAGCAGCCCCCAGGAGTCAGGGGAAAAACTGTTTTTT.

This clone was observed a single time. V is TRBV28 and J is TRBJ2-7, with 7 bases identical to TRBD1. Unmatched junction bases numbered 15, after V lost 10 bases and J lost 6 bases. This CDR3 spans 14 amino acids. Per germline, CDR1 MDHEN and CDR2 SYDVKM. The CDR3, as DNA: TGTGCCACCACCACTTTGGACAGGCGGCTCGAGCAGTACTTC. This encodes CATTTLDRRLEQYF.

This chain uses TRBV6-5 with TRBJ2-5; a weak D match, TRBD1 (5 bases). The CDR3 is 15 residues long. The V end lost 6 bases, the J end lost 0 bases, and 14 bases lay between the germline ends. CDR1 and CDR2 (germline): MNHEY, SVGAGI. CDR3 bases: TGTGCCAGCAGCCAAGGGGCCGTTGACCAAGAGACCCAGTACTTC. Protein product: CASSQGAVDQETQYF.

This clone is labeled as medium-sized. V usage is TRBV19 and J usage is TRBJ2-7; TRBD2 aligns across 10 bases. The CDR3 is 15 amino acids. Germline lookup yields CDR1 LNHDA and CDR2 SQIVND (reference sequence). V trimming: 6 bases; J trimming: 0 bases; junction bases outside the gene matches: 5. The CDR3 spells CASRGSGGSSYEQYF. The CDR3 DNA is TGTGCCAGTAGAGGTAGCGGGGGGAGCTCCTACGAGCAGTACTTC.

The chain has TRBV5-6 and TRBJ2-7; TRBD1 matches 8 bases. Germline V gene lookup returns CDR1 SGHDT and CDR2 YYEEEE. This CDR3 region has 18 residues. The V and J ends lost 2 bases and 3 bases, in that order; junction bases with no gene match: 16. CDR3 nucleotide sequence: TGTGCCAGCAGCTTAGCTAGACCCCGGGACAGGATGTTCTACGAGCAGTACTTC. It codes for CASSLARPRDRMFYEQYF.

This chain uses TRBV7-8 with TRBJ1-1; D gene uncertain. CDR3 size: 12 residues. CDR1 and CDR2 from the germline V gene are SGHVS and FQNEAQ. Trimming shortened V by 5 bases and J by 7 bases, and 11 bases separated the two germline ends. The CDR3 sequence: CASSETRIEAFF. The CDR3 DNA reads TGTGCCAGCAGCGAAACCAGGATTGAAGCTTTCTTT.

The CDR3 region has the DNA TGTGCCAGTAGTGTCGGTCGGGGGCCCCAGCATTTT. Its translation: CASSVGRGPQHF. The V gene is TRBV19, the J gene TRBJ1-5; D not certain. V was pared by 5 bases and J by 9 bases, with 11 bases between. Germline V lookup: CDR1 LNHDA, CDR2 SQIVND (reference sequence). The CDR3 runs to 12 residues.

V gene TRBV7-9 combines with J gene TRBJ1-2; the match to TRBD1 covers 7 bases. The CDR3 covers 12 residues. V lost 5 bases, J lost 5 bases, and 2 bases stayed unmatched. Germline V gene data show CDR1 as SEHNR and CDR2 as FQNEAQ (reference sequence). DNA for the CDR3: TGTGCCAGCAGCGAGGGACAGTATGGCTACACCTTC. Residues: CASSEGQYGYTF.

V gene TRBV28 combines with J gene TRBJ1-1; a weak D match, TRBD1 (6 bases). Between the trimmed V and J ends, which lost 3 bases and 5 bases, there was a span of 13 bases. Germline values: CDR1 MDHEN, CDR2 SYDVKM. The CDR3 is made up of 14 amino acids. The CDR3 nucleotides read TGTGCCAGCAGTTTTATACACCAGGGGACTGAAGCTTTCTTT. Its protein product is CASSFIHQGTEAFF.

The chain links TRBV29-1 to TRBJ1-1; tentatively, D is TRBD1 (6 bases). The germline V and J ends were trimmed by 6 bases and 8 bases, with 13 bases remaining between them. This CDR3 is built from 11 residues. Germline V CDR1 and CDR2: SQVTM, ANQGSEA. CDR3 in DNA: TGCAGCGTCGGACAGAGGGGGGAAGCTTTCTTT. Residues: CSVGQRGEAFF.

This clone was seen once. This sequence joins TRBV6-5 and TRBJ1-4; no definite D call. The CDR3 is 15 residues long. V was pared by 2 bases and J by 0 bases, with 7 bases between. CDR1 and CDR2 (germline): MNHEY, SVGAGI. This chain's CDR3 is CASSYQGATNEKLFF. CDR3 bases: TGTGCCAGCAGTTACCAAGGTGCAACTAATGAAAAACTGTTTTTT.

This chain connects TRBV29-1 to TRBJ1-2; 11 bases are a match to TRBD1. V shed 7 bases and J 5 bases; nucleotides not matched to a gene: 3. CDR3 length: 12 amino acids. The germline gives CDR1 SQVTM, CDR2 ANQGSEA. DNA for the CDR3: TGCAGCGGTGGACAGGGGGCTTATGGCTACACCTTC. It codes for CSGGQGAYGYTF.

This clone appeared a few times. V is TRBV5-6 and J is TRBJ1-1, with D possibly being TRBD1 (5 bases). The ends were cut back, 1 base at V and 11 bases at J, with 18 bases in the middle. CDR3 size: 14 residues. Germline V CDR1 and CDR2: SGHDT, YYEEEE. The CDR3 DNA sequence: TGTGCCAGCAGCTTGAGCCCAGGGTGGACCGAGGCTTTCTTT. This gives the protein CASSLSPGWTEAFF.

The chain links TRBV6-1 to TRBJ1-5, with D tentatively TRBD1 (5 bases). CDR1 is MNHNS, CDR2 SASEGT, per germline. Trimming stripped 2 bases from V and 3 bases from J, with 8 bases between. This CDR3 region has 14 residues. This chain's CDR3 is CASSELGANQPQHF. In DNA form, the CDR3 reads TGTGCCAGCAGTGAACTCGGGGCCAATCAGCCCCAGCATTTT.

The V call is TRBV7-8, the J call TRBJ1-1; D gene uncertain. Germline CDR1 reads SGHVS; CDR2 reads FQNEAQ. Between the trimmed V and J ends, which lost 2 bases and 1 base, there was a span of 5 bases. The CDR3 is 13 amino acids. CDR3 DNA sequence: TGTGCCAGCAGCTTACTGGGGAACACTGAAGCTTTCTTT. It encodes CASSLLGNTEAFF. Filled out from reference TRBV7-8 and TRBJ1-1, the complete variable domain reads GAGVSQSPRYKVAKRGQDVALRCDPISGHVSLFWYQQALGQGPEFLTYFQNEAQLDKSGLPSDRFFAERPEGSVSTLKIQRTQQEDSAVYLCASSLLGNTEAFFGQGTRLTVV.

This chain links TRBV4-2 with TRBJ2-1; D assignment may be TRBD1 or TRBD2 (6 bases each). The CDR3 runs to 17 residues. The germline V and J ends were trimmed by 1 base and 7 bases, with 20 bases remaining between them. Germline assignment: CDR1 LGHNA and CDR2 YNFKEQ. CDR3 loop: CASSQVLEGGPGNEQFF. The CDR3 DNA reads TGTGCCAGCAGCCAAGTCCTTGAGGGGGGTCCCGGGAATGAGCAGTTCTTC.

The chain is built from TRBV10-2 and TRBJ1-5, with TRBD1 identical over 7 bases. Germline lookup yields CDR1 WSHSY and CDR2 SAAADI. The CDR3 is 14 residues long. V trimming: 6 bases; J trimming: 6 bases; junction bases outside the gene matches: 8. This CDR3 is CASRHRGSVQPQHF. The DNA of the CDR3 is TGCGCCAGCAGACACAGGGGTTCGGTTCAGCCCCAGCATTTT.

Only a few counts were recorded for this clone. V gene TRBV7-6 combines with J gene TRBJ1-1; D gene uncertain. Germline V lookup: CDR1 SGHVS, CDR2 FNYEAQ. V was cut by 1 base and J by 3 bases, with 9 bases left in between. CDR3 length: 14 amino acids. The CDR3 DNA sequence: TGTGCCAGCAGCTTAGGTTTTGGCGACACTGAAGCTTTCTTT. Translating gives CASSLGFGDTEAFF.

The rearrangement uses TRBV16 and TRBJ1-5; D ambiguous. The CDR3 is made up of 14 amino acids. Germline V gives CDR1 KGHSY, CDR2 FQNENV. The V gene lost 0 bases and the J gene lost 4 bases, with 7 bases spanning the gap. The CDR3 sequence: CASSQSRGNQPQHF. CDR3 sequence (DNA): TGTGCCAGCAGCCAATCGCGAGGGAATCAGCCCCAGCATTTT.